The entry that follows covers one T cell receptor beta chain sequence. This record belongs to a study of blood T cell repertoires in COVID-19. Assay: immunoSEQ multiplex PCR; the TCRdb copy retains only in-frame clones and omits some. Seen here are roughly 80,000 clones, approximately 80% observed once, and the top ten hold around 9.7%. This CDR3 has 15 residues. V was clipped by 0 bases and J by 0 bases, with 7 bases between them. The germline CDR1 and CDR2 sequences are SGDLS and YYNGEE. The chain links TRBV9 to TRBJ2-1; no definite D call. The TCR was taken from a human donor in a cohort sampled during active COVID-19. The sample was peripheral blood. The CDR3 here is CASSVGYSSYNEQFF. The DNA for the CDR3 is TGTGCCAGCAGCGTAGGCTACAGCTCCTACAATGAGCAGTTCTTC. Drawing the rest from reference TRBV9 and TRBJ2-1, the complete variable domain is DSGVTQTPKHLITATGQRVTLRCSPRSGDLSVYWYQQSLDQGLQFLIQYYNGEERAKGNILERFSAQQFPDLHSELNLSSLELGDSALYFCASSVGYSSYNEQFFGPGTRLTVL.